Each of the 32 T cell receptor beta chains below was sequenced from the same sample in a study of T cell repertoires in cytomegalovirus infection. Their target antigens are unknown. TCRdb passed the reads through MiXCR, listing each CDR3 protein once. Of 830,000 or so distinct CDR3 sequences listed, approximately 30% are singletons. The starting material was cultured CD8+ T cells from PBMCs, obtained from culture after CMV antigen stimulation. The receptors derive from a human donor in good health (CMV status not recorded). Some clones in this sample may be carry-over from other donors' samples.

This clonotype has a handful of counts. The rearrangement uses TRBV7-8 and TRBJ1-3; D is undetermined. CDR3 length equals 15 residues. Germline lookup yields CDR1 SGHVS and CDR2 FQNEAQ. V was cut by 5 bases and J by 0 bases, with 11 bases left in between. DNA for the CDR3: TGTGCCAGCAGCCCCTCAACGAGCTCTGGAAACACCATATATTTT. This encodes CASSPSTSSGNTIYF.

This clonotype was detected a few times. V is TRBV6-5 and J is TRBJ2-5; D is undetermined. Germline V gives CDR1 MNHEY, CDR2 SVGAGI. The CDR3 is made up of 17 amino acids. V lost 0 bases to trimming and J lost 1 base, with 15 bases between them. The CDR3 is CASSYSVLLGGQETQYF. CDR3 DNA: TGTGCCAGCAGTTACTCCGTTTTACTGGGTGGCCAAGAGACCCAGTACTTC.

This clonotype appeared many times. The rearrangement uses TRBV7-2 and TRBJ2-1; TRBD1 agrees at 7 bases. This CDR3 is built from 15 residues. The V and J ends lost 3 bases and 7 bases, in that order; junction bases with no gene match: 9. CDR1 SGHTA and CDR2 FQGNSA come from the germline V gene. The DNA of the CDR3 is TGTGCCAGCAGCTTCGAGGGGGCTCTAAGAAATGAGCAGTTCTTC. It yields the protein CASSFEGALRNEQFF.

This clonotype was seen a handful of times. The chain recombines TRBV2 with TRBJ2-1; D unresolved. This CDR3 region has 13 residues. The V end lost 8 bases, the J end lost 0 bases, and 8 bases lay between the germline ends. Germline V CDR1 and CDR2: SNHLY, FYNNEI. The CDR3 sequence: CASPESSYNEQFF. The CDR3 bases are TGTGCCAGCCCGGAGAGCTCCTACAATGAGCAGTTCTTC.

This clonotype was counted only a few times. This chain uses TRBV12-3 or TRBV12-4 with TRBJ1-5, with D uncertain. V shed 7 bases and J shed 0 bases, with 13 bases lying between them. The CDR3 is 15 amino acids. CDR3 nucleotide sequence: TGTGCCAGCACGGACCGGTGGGATAGCAATCAGCCCCAGCATTTT. This codes for CASTDRWDSNQPQHF.

This clonotype has a count of ten or more. CDR3 sequence reads: CASSDLTGELFF. The CDR3 nucleotides read TGTGCCAGCAGTGATCTCACCGGGGAGCTGTTTTTT. This chain joins TRBV6-1 and TRBJ2-2; D uncertain. The germline V and J ends were trimmed by 3 bases and 4 bases, with 3 bases remaining between them. Germline V gene sequence: CDR1 MNHNS, CDR2 SASEGT. The CDR3 runs to 12 residues.

V usage is TRBV15 and J usage is TRBJ2-1, with 7 bases fitting TRBD2. Germline CDR1 LNHNV, CDR2 YYDKDF (reference sequence). The CDR3 has 16 residues. J lost 8 bases, V lost 0 bases, and 10 bases had no gene match. The CDR3: CATSRDRNKGGDEQFF. The CDR3 coding sequence is TGTGCCACCAGCAGAGATCGGAATAAGGGAGGGGATGAGCAGTTCTTC.

This chain links TRBV6-6 with TRBJ2-1; no reliable D call. Germline values: CDR1 MNHNY, CDR2 SVGAGI (reference sequence). There are 13 residues in the CDR3. V dropped 0 bases and J dropped 8 bases, with 8 bases sitting between them. In nucleotides, the CDR3 is TGTGCCAGCAGTTACTCCTCTGGAGATGAGCAGTTCTTC. As protein: CASSYSSGDEQFF.

The sample holds a few counts of this clonotype. The chain couples TRBV6-6 to TRBJ1-1; unclear D gene. This CDR3 contains 14 residues. The V gene lost 2 bases and the J gene lost 5 bases, with 12 bases spanning the gap. The germline V gene has CDR1 MNHNY and CDR2 SVGAGI (reference sequence). CDR3 nucleotides: TGTGCCAGCAGTTACGCAAGGCTGGGGACTGAAGCTTTCTTT. Protein sequence: CASSYARLGTEAFF.

This clonotype was found a few times. The chain joins TRBV28 to TRBJ2-1; 8 positions match TRBD1. V lost 3 bases, J lost 8 bases, and 3 bases stayed unmatched. The CDR3 covers 13 residues. Germline-derived CDR1 and CDR2 are MDHEN and SYDVKM. The CDR3 spells CASSLDRAYEQFF. Here the CDR3 DNA reads TGTGCCAGCAGTTTGGACAGGGCGTATGAGCAGTTCTTC. Combining the CDR3 with reference TRBV28 and TRBJ2-1 gives the whole variable domain DVKVTQSSRYLVKRTGEKVFLECVQDMDHENMFWYRQDPGLGLRLIYFSYDVKMKEKGDIPEGYSVSREKKERFSLILESASTNQTSMYLCASSLDRAYEQFFGPGTRLTVL.

The chain has TRBV4-2 and TRBJ2-5; 9 positions agree with TRBD2. Trimming removed 0 bases from V and 5 bases from J; junction bases left unmatched: 7. CDR1 is LGHNA, CDR2 YNFKEQ, per germline. This CDR3 has 16 amino acids. The CDR3: CASSQDPAGGSETQYF. CDR3 DNA sequence: TGTGCCAGCAGCCAAGATCCAGCGGGGGGATCCGAGACCCAGTACTTC.

The chain has TRBV28 and TRBJ1-1; TRBD1 aligns across 10 bases. Per germline, CDR1 MDHEN and CDR2 SYDVKM. V lost 2 bases, J lost 4 bases, and 10 bases stayed unmatched. There are 17 residues in the CDR3. The CDR3 DNA reads TGTGCCAGCAGTTTAACGACAGGGGGCTACGGGGGCACTGAAGCTTTCTTT. Its protein is CASSLTTGGYGGTEAFF. Together with reference TRBV28 and TRBJ1-1, the CDR3 gives the full variable domain: DVKVTQSSRYLVKRTGEKVFLECVQDMDHENMFWYRQDPGLGLRLIYFSYDVKMKEKGDIPEGYSVSREKKERFSLILESASTNQTSMYLCASSLTTGGYGGTEAFFGQGTRLTVV.

A few counts support this clonotype. CDR3 bases: TGTGCCAGCAGTTTGAACGTCGGCGATGGCTACACCTTC. Protein sequence: CASSLNVGDGYTF. The J gene is TRBJ1-2, the V gene TRBV12-3 or TRBV12-4; no clear D. The CDR3 runs 13 residues. The ends were cut back, 3 bases at V and 6 bases at J, with 11 bases in the middle.

The genes are TRBV13 and TRBJ2-2; tentative D call: TRBD2 (6 bases). CDR1 and CDR2 from the germline V gene are PRHDT and FYEKMQ (reference sequence). V lost 6 bases, J lost 4 bases, and 15 bases lay in between. There are 15 residues in the CDR3. Here the CDR3 reads CASSQGGLGTGELFF. As DNA, the CDR3 is TGTGCCAGCAGTCAAGGAGGGTTGGGCACCGGGGAGCTGTTTTTT.

The J gene is TRBJ2-3, the V gene TRBV6-2 or TRBV6-3; 8 bases are shared with TRBD1. The germline CDR1 and CDR2 sequences are MNHEY and SVGEGT. The trim removed 2 bases at V and 5 bases at J, leaving 9 bases unmatched. The length of the CDR3 is 16 residues. CDR3 sequence reads: CASSYGQDRVRDTQYF. The CDR3 coding sequence is TGTGCCAGCAGTTACGGACAGGACAGGGTGAGAGATACGCAGTATTTT.

This clonotype has only a few counts. CDR3 coding DNA: TGTGCCAGCAGTCTCGTCTGGGACACAGTCTCCTACAATGAGCAGTTCTTC. Its translation: CASSLVWDTVSYNEQFF. This chain links TRBV28 with TRBJ2-1, with a weak D call TRBD1 (6 bases). With 5 bases removed from V and 0 bases from J, the gap between germline ends came to 17 bases. Germline lookup yields CDR1 MDHEN and CDR2 SYDVKM. The CDR3 is made up of 17 amino acids. The entire variable domain, with the rest obtained from reference TRBV28 and TRBJ2-1, is as follows: DVKVTQSSRYLVKRTGEKVFLECVQDMDHENMFWYRQDPGLGLRLIYFSYDVKMKEKGDIPEGYSVSREKKERFSLILESASTNQTSMYLCASSLVWDTVSYNEQFFGPGTRLTVL.

On this clonotype: A read error may explain this, as a much larger clone is one base away. Written as DNA, the CDR3 is TGTGCCAGCAGCTTTAACGATGAGCAGTTCTTC. This translates into CASSFNDEQFF. V and J are TRBV7-6 and TRBJ2-1; D uncertain. V lost 3 bases, J lost 8 bases, and 5 bases lay in between. This CDR3 spans 11 amino acids. Germline values: CDR1 SGHVS, CDR2 FNYEAQ.

This clonotype was seen more than once but under ten times. The chain recombines TRBV12-3 or TRBV12-4 with TRBJ2-2; D is unresolved. The CDR3 is 16 amino acids. The V end lost 8 bases, the J end lost 6 bases, and 22 bases lay between the germline ends. The CDR3 here is CASCHSGRSYPGELFF. DNA of the CDR3: TGTGCCAGCTGTCACTCCGGCCGCTCTTACCCCGGGGAGCTGTTTTTT.

The V gene is TRBV7-3, the J gene TRBJ1-1, with unresolved D. CDR3 size: 15 residues. The V gene's germline CDR1 is SGHTA and CDR2 FQGTGA. V lost 2 bases to trimming and J lost 5 bases, with 15 bases between them. The CDR3 loop reads CASSLRPGLDTEAFF. The CDR3 bases are TGTGCCAGCAGCTTACGGCCCGGGTTGGATACTGAAGCTTTCTTT. Drawing the rest from reference TRBV7-3 and TRBJ1-1, the complete variable domain is GAGVSQTPSNKVTEKGKYVELRCDPISGHTALYWYRQSLGQGPEFLIYFQGTGAADDSGLPNDRFFAVRPEGSVSTLKIQRTERGDSAVYLCASSLRPGLDTEAFFGQGTRLTVV.

This chain connects TRBV6-1 to TRBJ2-1; D possibly uses TRBD1 or TRBD2 (5 bases each). CDR3 size: 9 residues. Germline CDR1 is MNHNS and CDR2 is SASEGT. V lost 8 bases, J lost 12 bases, and 8 bases lay in between. CDR3 residues: CASGGRQFF. The DNA of the CDR3 is TGTGCCAGCGGGGGTCGGCAGTTCTTC.

The chain joins TRBV10-3 to TRBJ1-1, with D unresolved. The ends were cut back, 3 bases at V and 5 bases at J, with 13 bases in the middle. This CDR3 region has 14 residues. Germline V gene sequence: CDR1 ENHRY, CDR2 SYGVKD. CDR3 protein: CAISEVEHRTEAFF. CDR3 bases: TGTGCCATCAGTGAAGTGGAACATAGGACTGAAGCTTTCTTT.

This rearrangement joins TRBV6-6 to TRBJ2-3; D is undetermined. This CDR3 has 14 amino acids. Germline V gene sequence: CDR1 MNHNY, CDR2 SVGAGI (reference sequence). Trimming took off 8 bases at V and 1 base at J, with 13 bases between the two ends. The CDR3 DNA follows: TGTGCCAGCTCCACGCTATTAGGCACAGATACGCAGTATTTT. Residues: CASSTLLGTDTQYF.

This clonotype was counted only a few times. V is TRBV29-1 and J is TRBJ1-1; D is perhaps TRBD1 (6 bases). The ends were cut back, 1 base at V and 6 bases at J, with 12 bases in the middle. CDR1 is SQVTM and CDR2 is ANQGSEA in the germline V gene. The CDR3 has 13 amino acids. CDR3 sequence: CSVEVIGGPEAFF. DNA of the CDR3: TGCAGCGTTGAAGTGATAGGGGGGCCTGAAGCTTTCTTT.

This clonotype was counted many times. The rearrangement links TRBV7-8 to TRBJ2-7, with 8 bases matching TRBD1. This CDR3 region has 15 residues. Germline V lookup: CDR1 SGHVS, CDR2 FQNEAQ. V shed 4 bases, J shed 0 bases, and the junction held 5 bases outside the gene matches. The CDR3 DNA is TGTGCCAGCAGCTCTGGGACAGGCAGCTCCTACGAGCAGTACTTC. Translating it yields CASSSGTGSSYEQYF.

This chain links TRBV27 with TRBJ2-7; no reliable D call. V lost 6 bases and J 0 bases, leaving 18 bases between the germline ends. Germline V gives CDR1 MNHEY, CDR2 SMNVEV (reference sequence). The CDR3 is 16 residues long. The CDR3 loop reads CASSPSWGRISYEQYV. The CDR3 bases are TGTGCCAGCAGCCCCTCGTGGGGTAGAATCTCCTACGAGCAGTACGTC.

This sequence joins TRBV2 and TRBJ2-7; 8 nucleotides agree with TRBD2. The V segment lost 1 base and the J segment 6 bases; nucleotides outside the gene matches: 11. CDR1 is SNHLY and CDR2 is FYNNEI in the germline V gene. This CDR3 comprises 16 residues. The CDR3 nucleotides are TGTGCCAGCAGTGAAGAGGACCGGCTAGCGGGTTTCGAGCAGTACTTC. Its translation: CASSEEDRLAGFEQYF.

The chain combines TRBV27 with TRBJ2-7; 8 bases align to TRBD1. The length of the CDR3 is 13 residues. The germline V gene has CDR1 MNHEY and CDR2 SMNVEV (reference sequence). V gave up 5 bases and J gave up 3 bases; unmatched junction bases: 3. The CDR3, as DNA: TGTGCCAGCAGTCGGGGGACAGGCTACGAGCAGTACGTC. Its translation: CASSRGTGYEQYV.

A single count supports this clonotype. CDR3 sequence (DNA): TGTGTCACCCGTAGCGGGGAAGAGACCCAGTACTTC. It yields the protein CVTRSGEETQYF. This chain links TRBV12-3 or TRBV12-4 with TRBJ2-5; 8 positions agree with TRBD2. This CDR3 spans 12 amino acids.

This clonotype was counted a few times. A much more abundant neighbour one base away suggests this may be a read error. V usage is TRBV27 and J usage is TRBJ2-1; the D is unclear. This CDR3 has 13 residues. Germline CDR1 MNHEY, CDR2 SMNVEV (reference sequence). The DNA for the CDR3 is TGTGCCAGCAGCTTATCAGACTACAATGAGCAGTTCTTC. Its protein is CASSLSDYNEQFF.

This chain links TRBV5-6 with TRBJ2-2; TRBD1 matches 10 bases. This CDR3 has 17 amino acids. J gave up 0 bases and V 4 bases, and 6 bases lay outside the gene matches. CDR1 is SGHDT, CDR2 YYEEEE, per germline. This chain's CDR3 is CASSTRDRGANTGELFF. CDR3 bases: TGTGCCAGCAGCACCCGGGACAGGGGTGCGAACACCGGGGAGCTGTTTTTT.

A few counts support this clonotype. The chain uses TRBV12-3 or TRBV12-4 and TRBJ1-1; 11 bases align to TRBD1. V trimming: 5 bases; J trimming: 2 bases; junction bases outside the gene matches: 10. This CDR3 region has 17 residues. The CDR3, as DNA: TGTGCCAGCAGTCCAACCGGGACAGGGGGGCGAAACACTGAAGCTTTCTTT. The encoded protein is CASSPTGTGGRNTEAFF.

This clonotype was counted a few times. The chain recombines TRBV5-5 with TRBJ2-2; D is unresolved. The CDR3 consists of 15 residues. Trimming left V 3 bases short and J 0 bases short, with 9 bases between. Germline CDR1 and CDR2: SGHKS and YYEKEE (reference sequence). The CDR3 loop is CASSSRYPNTGELFF. CDR3 coding DNA: TGTGCCAGCAGCTCTCGATACCCGAACACCGGGGAGCTGTTTTTT.